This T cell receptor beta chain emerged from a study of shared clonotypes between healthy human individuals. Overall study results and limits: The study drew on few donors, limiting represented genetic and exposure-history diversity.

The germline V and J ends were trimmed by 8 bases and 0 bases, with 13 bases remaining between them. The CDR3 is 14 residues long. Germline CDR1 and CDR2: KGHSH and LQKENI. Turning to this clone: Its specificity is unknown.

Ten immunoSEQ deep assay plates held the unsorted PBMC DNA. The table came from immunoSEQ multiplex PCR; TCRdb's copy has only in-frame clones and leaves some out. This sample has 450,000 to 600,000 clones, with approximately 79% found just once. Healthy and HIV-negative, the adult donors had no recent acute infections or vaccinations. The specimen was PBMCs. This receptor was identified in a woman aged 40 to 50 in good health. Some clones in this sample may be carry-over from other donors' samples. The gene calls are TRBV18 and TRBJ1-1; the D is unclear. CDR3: CASRTGLLNTEAFF. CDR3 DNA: TGTGCCAGCCGGACGGGGTTATTGAACACTGAAGCTTTCTTT.